The text below deals with one T cell receptor (beta chain). These data are taken from a study of blood T cell repertoires in COVID-19. Looking at the study overall: COVID-19 samples, acute and convalescent, were from the United States, Italy and Spain. PBMCs, B-cell-depleted T cells, or T cells were the source of the cDNA or gDNA that made up the material.

Under the authors' procedure: By means of reference gene primer amplification, nucleated cell counts were estimated. Using immunoSEQ multiplex PCR, the repertoire was profiled, and TCRdb retains in-frame clones only, with some absent. D and trimming come from the DNA, and the V and J calls and clone size come from that table. The sample holds about 300,000 clones, approximately 86% seen once. Sequencing was performed on peripheral blood. The receptor was isolated from a man in his 70s with acute or convalescent COVID-19.

DNA for the CDR3: TGTGCCAGTAGTCCGACGGCGGAGGATCAGCGATCACCCCTCCACTTT. This sequence encodes CASSPTAEDQRSPLHF. The gene calls are TRBV19 and TRBJ1-6; D uncertain. Germline-derived CDR1 and CDR2 are LNHDA and SQIVND (reference sequence). This CDR3 is 16 amino acids long. The ends were cut back, 5 bases at V and 10 bases at J, with 21 bases in the middle.